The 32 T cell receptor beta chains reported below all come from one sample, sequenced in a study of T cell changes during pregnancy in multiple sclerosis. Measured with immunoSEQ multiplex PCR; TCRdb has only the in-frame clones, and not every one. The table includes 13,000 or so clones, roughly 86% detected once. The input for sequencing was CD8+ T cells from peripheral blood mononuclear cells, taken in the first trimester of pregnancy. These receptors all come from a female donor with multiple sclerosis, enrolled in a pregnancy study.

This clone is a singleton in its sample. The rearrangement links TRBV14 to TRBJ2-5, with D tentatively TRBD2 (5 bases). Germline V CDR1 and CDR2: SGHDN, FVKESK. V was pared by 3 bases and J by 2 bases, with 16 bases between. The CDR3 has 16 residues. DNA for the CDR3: TGTGCCAGCAGCCACTCCGGGGTCAGCACACAAGAGACCCAGTACTTC. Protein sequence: CASSHSGVSTQETQYF.

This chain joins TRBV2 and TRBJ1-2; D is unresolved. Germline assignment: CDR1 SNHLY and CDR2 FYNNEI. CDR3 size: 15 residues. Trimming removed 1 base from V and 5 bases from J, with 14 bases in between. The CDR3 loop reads CASSEGDILLYGYTF. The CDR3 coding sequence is TGTGCCAGCAGTGAAGGAGACATCCTTTTATATGGCTACACCTTC.

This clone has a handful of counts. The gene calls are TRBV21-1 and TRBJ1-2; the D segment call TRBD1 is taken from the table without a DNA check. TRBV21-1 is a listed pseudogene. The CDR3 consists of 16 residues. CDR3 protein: CASINRDRRLGYGYTF. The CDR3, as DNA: TGTGCCAGCATCAACCGGGACAGGCGACTTGGCTATGGCTACACCTTC.

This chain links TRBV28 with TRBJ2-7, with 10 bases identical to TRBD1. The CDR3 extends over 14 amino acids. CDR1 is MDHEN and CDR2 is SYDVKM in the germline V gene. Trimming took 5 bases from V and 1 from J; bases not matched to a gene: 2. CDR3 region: CASSRTGGSYEQYF. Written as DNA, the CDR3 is TGTGCCAGCAGTAGGACAGGGGGTTCCTACGAGCAGTACTTC.

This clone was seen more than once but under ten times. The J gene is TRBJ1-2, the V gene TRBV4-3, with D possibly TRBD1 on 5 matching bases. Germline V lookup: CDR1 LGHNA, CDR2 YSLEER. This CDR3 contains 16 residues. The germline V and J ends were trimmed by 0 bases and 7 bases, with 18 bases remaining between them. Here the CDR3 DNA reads TGCGCCAGCAGCCAAGAGGGGACTGAGGCACGCGGTGGCTACACCTTC. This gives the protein CASSQEGTEARGGYTF.

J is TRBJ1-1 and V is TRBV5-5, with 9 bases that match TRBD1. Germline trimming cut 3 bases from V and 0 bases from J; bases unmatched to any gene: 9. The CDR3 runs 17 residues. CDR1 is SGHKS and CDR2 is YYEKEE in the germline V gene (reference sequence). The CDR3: CASSWSPGTGMNTEAFF. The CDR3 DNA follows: TGTGCCAGCAGCTGGAGTCCCGGGACAGGGATGAACACTGAAGCTTTCTTT.

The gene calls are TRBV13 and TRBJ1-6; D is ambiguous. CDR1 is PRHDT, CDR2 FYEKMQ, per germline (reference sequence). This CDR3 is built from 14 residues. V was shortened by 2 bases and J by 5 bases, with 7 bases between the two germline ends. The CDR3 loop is CASSLSQHNSPLHF. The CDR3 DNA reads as TGTGCCAGCAGCTTATCACAGCATAATTCACCCCTCCACTTT.

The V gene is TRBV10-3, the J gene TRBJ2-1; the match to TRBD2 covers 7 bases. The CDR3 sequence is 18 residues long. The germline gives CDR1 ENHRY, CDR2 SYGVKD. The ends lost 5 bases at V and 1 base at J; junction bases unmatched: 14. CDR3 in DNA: TGTGCCATCAGTAAGGGGCTAGCGGCCGTGCCTTCCTACAATGAGCAGTTCTTC. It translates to CAISKGLAAVPSYNEQFF.

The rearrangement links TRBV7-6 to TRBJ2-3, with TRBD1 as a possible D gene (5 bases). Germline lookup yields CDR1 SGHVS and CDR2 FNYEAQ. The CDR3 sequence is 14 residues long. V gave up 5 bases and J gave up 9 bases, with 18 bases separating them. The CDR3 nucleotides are TGTGCCAGCAGCACCCAGGGATCACAGATAACGCAGTATTTT. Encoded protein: CASSTQGSQITQYF.

The CDR3 here is CASRTVNTGELFF. CDR3 nucleotide sequence: TGTGCCAGCCGGACAGTGAACACCGGGGAGCTGTTTTTT. The chain is built from TRBV27 and TRBJ2-2, with D perhaps matching TRBD1 (6 bases). CDR3 size: 13 residues. V lost 8 bases to trimming and J lost 1 base, with 8 bases between them. Germline V lookup: CDR1 MNHEY, CDR2 SMNVEV (reference sequence).

CDR3 loop: CASSESYETGELFF. The DNA for the CDR3 is TGCGCCAGCAGTGAGTCATACGAGACCGGGGAGCTGTTTTTT. V is TRBV10-1 and J is TRBJ2-2, with unresolved D. Germline CDR1 and CDR2: WNHNN and SYGVQD (reference sequence). The CDR3 has 14 amino acids. V was pared by 0 bases and J by 5 bases, with 7 bases between.

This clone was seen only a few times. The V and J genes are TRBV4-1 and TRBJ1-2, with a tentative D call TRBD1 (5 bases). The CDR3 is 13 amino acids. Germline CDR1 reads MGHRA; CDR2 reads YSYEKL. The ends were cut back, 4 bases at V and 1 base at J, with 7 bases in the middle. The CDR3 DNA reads TGCGCCAGCAGCCCGGGACTTAACTATGGCTACACCTTC. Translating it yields CASSPGLNYGYTF.

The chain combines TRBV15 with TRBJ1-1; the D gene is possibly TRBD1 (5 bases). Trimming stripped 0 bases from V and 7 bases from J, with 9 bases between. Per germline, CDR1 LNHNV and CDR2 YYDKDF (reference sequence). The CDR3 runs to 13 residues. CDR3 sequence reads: CATSRDRGIEAFF. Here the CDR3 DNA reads TGTGCCACCAGCAGAGATCGGGGGATTGAAGCTTTCTTT.

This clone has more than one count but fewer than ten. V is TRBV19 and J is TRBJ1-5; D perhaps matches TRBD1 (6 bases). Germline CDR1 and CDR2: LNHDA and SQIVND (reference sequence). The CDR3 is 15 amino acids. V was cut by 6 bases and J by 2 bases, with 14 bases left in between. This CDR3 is CASRRDRSGNQPQHF. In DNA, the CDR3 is TGTGCCAGTAGACGCGACAGGAGTGGCAATCAGCCCCAGCATTTT.

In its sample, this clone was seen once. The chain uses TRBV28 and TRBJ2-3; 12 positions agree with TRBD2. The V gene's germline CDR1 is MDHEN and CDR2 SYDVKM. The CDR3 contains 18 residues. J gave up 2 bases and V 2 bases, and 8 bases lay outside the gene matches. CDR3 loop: CASSLKLAGGPSTDTQYF. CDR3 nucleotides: TGTGCCAGCAGTTTAAAACTAGCGGGGGGCCCTTCCACAGATACGCAGTATTTT.

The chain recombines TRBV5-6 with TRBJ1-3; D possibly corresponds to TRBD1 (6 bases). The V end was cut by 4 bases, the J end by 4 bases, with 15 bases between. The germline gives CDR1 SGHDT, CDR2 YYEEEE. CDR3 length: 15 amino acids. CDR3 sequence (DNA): TGTGCCAGCAGCCTTGGGGGCCAGGGCGGAAACACCATATATTTT. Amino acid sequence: CASSLGGQGGNTIYF.

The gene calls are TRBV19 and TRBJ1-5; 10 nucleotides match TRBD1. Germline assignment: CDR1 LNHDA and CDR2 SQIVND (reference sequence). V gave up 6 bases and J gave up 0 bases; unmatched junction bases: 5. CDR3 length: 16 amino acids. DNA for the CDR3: TGTGCCAGTAGCCGGGACAGGGGATATAGCAATCAGCCCCAGCATTTT. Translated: CASSRDRGYSNQPQHF.

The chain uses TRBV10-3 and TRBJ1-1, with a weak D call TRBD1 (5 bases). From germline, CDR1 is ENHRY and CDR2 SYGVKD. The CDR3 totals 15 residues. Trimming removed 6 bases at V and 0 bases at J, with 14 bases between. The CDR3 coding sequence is TGTGCCATCAGCGACCGACAGTTCATGAACACTGAAGCTTTCTTT. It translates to CAISDRQFMNTEAFF.

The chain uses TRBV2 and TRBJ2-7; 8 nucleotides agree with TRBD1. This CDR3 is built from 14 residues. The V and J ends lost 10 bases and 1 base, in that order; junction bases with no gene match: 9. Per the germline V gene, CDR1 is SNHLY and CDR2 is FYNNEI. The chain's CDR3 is CAKDRVVASYEQYF. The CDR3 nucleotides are TGTGCCAAGGACAGGGTTGTAGCTTCCTACGAGCAGTACTTC.

CDR3 bases: TGTGCCAGCAGTGGTAGCGGGGGGTTGAACACCGGGGAGCTGTTTTTT. Its protein is CASSGSGGLNTGELFF. This sequence joins TRBV2 and TRBJ2-2, with 10 bases lining up with TRBD2. In germline, CDR1 is SNHLY, CDR2 FYNNEI. This CDR3 is 16 amino acids long. V lost 4 bases to trimming and J lost 1 base; unmatched junction nucleotides: 3.

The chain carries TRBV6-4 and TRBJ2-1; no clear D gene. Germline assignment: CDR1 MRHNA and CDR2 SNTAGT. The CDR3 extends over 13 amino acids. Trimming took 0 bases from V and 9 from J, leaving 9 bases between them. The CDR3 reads CASSDSHPGEQFF. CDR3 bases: TGTGCCAGCAGTGACTCCCACCCGGGTGAGCAGTTCTTC.

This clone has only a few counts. Here the CDR3 reads CASSLEGAGDTQYF. Here the CDR3 DNA reads TGTGCCAGCAGCTTAGAGGGGGCAGGGGATACGCAGTATTTT. The chain recombines TRBV7-8 with TRBJ2-3; 7 bases match TRBD1. V shed 1 base and J 6 bases; nucleotides not matched to a gene: 4. This CDR3 spans 14 amino acids. The germline V gene encodes CDR1 SGHVS and CDR2 FQNEAQ.

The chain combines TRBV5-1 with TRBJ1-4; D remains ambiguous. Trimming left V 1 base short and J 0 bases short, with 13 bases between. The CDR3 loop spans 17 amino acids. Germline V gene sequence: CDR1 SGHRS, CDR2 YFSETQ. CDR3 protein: CASSLSGEEATNEKLFF. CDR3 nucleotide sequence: TGCGCCAGCAGCTTGTCCGGGGAGGAGGCAACTAATGAAAAACTGTTTTTT.

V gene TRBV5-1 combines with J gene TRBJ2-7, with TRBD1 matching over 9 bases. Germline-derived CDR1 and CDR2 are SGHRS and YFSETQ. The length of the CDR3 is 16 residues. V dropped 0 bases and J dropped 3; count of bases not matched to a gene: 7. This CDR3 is CASSLAPGTGRYEQYF. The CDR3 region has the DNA TGCGCCAGCAGCTTGGCCCCCGGGACAGGGCGCTACGAGCAGTACTTC.

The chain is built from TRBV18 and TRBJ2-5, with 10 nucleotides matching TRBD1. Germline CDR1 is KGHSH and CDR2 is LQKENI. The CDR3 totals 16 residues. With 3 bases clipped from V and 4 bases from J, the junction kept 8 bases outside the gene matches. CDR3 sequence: CASSPDRGALGETQYF. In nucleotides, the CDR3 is TGTGCCAGCTCACCGGACAGGGGGGCCCTGGGAGAGACCCAGTACTTC.

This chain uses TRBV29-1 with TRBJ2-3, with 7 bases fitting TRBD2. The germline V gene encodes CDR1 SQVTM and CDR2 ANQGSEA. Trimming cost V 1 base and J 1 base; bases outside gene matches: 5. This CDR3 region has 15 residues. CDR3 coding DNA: TGCAGCGTTGAAGGGGGCGGACTAGGCACAGATACGCAGTATTTT. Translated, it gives CSVEGGGLGTDTQYF.

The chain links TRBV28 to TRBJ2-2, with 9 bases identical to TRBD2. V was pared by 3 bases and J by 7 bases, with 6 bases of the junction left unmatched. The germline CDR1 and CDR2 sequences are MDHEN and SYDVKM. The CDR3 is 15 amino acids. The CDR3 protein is CASSFQRGVRGELFF. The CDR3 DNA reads TGTGCCAGCAGTTTCCAGCGGGGGGTCCGCGGGGAGCTGTTTTTT.

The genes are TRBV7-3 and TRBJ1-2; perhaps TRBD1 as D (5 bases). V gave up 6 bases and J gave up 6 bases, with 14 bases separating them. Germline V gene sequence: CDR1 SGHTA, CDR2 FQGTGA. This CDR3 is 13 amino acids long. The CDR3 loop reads CASSHTGLDGYTF. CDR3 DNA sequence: TGTGCCAGCAGTCACACAGGTCTTGATGGCTACACCTTC.

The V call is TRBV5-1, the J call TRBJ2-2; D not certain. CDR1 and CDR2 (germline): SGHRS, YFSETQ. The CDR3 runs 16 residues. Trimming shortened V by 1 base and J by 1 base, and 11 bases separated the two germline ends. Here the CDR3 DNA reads TGCGCCAGCAGCTTGTGGGTCTCGGGGAACACCGGGGAGCTGTTTTTT. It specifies CASSLWVSGNTGELFF.

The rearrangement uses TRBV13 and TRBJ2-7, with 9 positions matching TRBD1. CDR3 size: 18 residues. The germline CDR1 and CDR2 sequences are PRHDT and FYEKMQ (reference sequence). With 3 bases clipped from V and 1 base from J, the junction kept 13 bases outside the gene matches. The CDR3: CASSLGLFGQGNSYEQYF. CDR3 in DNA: TGTGCCAGCAGCTTGGGGTTATTCGGACAGGGGAATTCCTACGAGCAGTACTTC.

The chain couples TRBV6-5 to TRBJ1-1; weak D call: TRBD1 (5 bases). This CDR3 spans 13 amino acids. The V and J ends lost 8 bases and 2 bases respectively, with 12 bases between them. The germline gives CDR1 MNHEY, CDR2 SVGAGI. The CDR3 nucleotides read TGTGCCAGCGCAACGGGGGGTAACACTGAAGCTTTCTTT. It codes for CASATGGNTEAFF.

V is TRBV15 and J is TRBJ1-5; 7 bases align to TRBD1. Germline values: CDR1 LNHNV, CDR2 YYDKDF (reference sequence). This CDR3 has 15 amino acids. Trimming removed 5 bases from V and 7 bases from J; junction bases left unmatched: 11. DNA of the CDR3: TGTGCCACCAGCGGATCCCCGAGGGGGCTCCAGCCCCAGCATTTT. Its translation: CATSGSPRGLQPQHF.